A selection of T cell receptor beta chains follows, all from one sample in a study of OX40 agonist ivuxolimab in advanced cancers. Generated by immunoSEQ multiplex PCR, the TCRdb table keeps only in-frame clones and is missing some. The sample shows approximately 60,000 clones, 92% of them seen only once. The sequences come from CD4+ or CD8+ T cells sorted from blood, collected in a trial of the OX40 agonist ivuxolimab. Receptors were obtained from an adult with an advanced solid tumor such as melanoma, head and neck, liver or kidney cancer. The CDR3 runs from the conserved cysteine through the conserved F or W. A D gene is named only where the DNA matches it firmly. The size field is filled for only some rows; it gives once, few, many or a size class.

j_call clone_size v_call d_call cdr3_aa cdr3_nt
TRBJ1-4 - TRBV5-6 TRBD1 CASSLERDRGGKLFF TGTGCCAGCAGCTTGGAGCGGGACAGGGGTGGAAAACTGTTTTTT
TRBJ1-2 once TRBV7-3 TRBD1 CASSLALTGVTNYGYTF TGTGCCAGCAGCTTAGCGCTAACAGGGGTTACTAACTATGGCTACACCTTC
TRBJ1-5 - TRBV27 - CASSPPGQPQHF TGTGCCAGCTCCCCCCCTGGGCAGCCCCAGCATTTT
TRBJ2-1 once TRBV11-2 - CASSLVHAEQFF TGTGCCAGCAGCCTAGTACACGCCGAGCAGTTCTTC
TRBJ1-2 - TRBV15 - CATTRTSSEGYTF TGTGCCACCACTAGGACCTCCTCGGAGGGCTACACCTTC
TRBJ2-5 - TRBV19 - CASSTAQSPETQYF TGTGCCAGTAGTACAGCACAGAGTCCAGAGACCCAGTACTTC
TRBJ2-7 - TRBV30 - CAWGRRAPYEQYF TGTGCTTGGGGCCGGAGGGCCCCGTACGAGCAGTACTTC
TRBJ2-7 - TRBV2 - CASSEGGAYEQYF TGTGCCAGCAGTGAAGGTGGGGCCTACGAGCAGTACTTC
TRBJ2-2 - TRBV21-1 - CASSKGRGHGTGELFF TGTGCCAGCAGCAAAGGCAGGGGGCATGGGACCGGGGAGCTGTTTTTT
TRBJ2-6 - TRBV7-9 TRBD2 CASSLLAGVTGANVLTF TGTGCCAGCAGCCTTCTAGCGGGAGTTACTGGGGCCAACGTCCTGACTTTC
TRBJ1-4 - TRBV2 - CASSEIGATNEKLFF TGTGCCAGCAGTGAGATAGGGGCAACTAATGAAAAACTGTTTTTT
TRBJ2-7 - TRBV21-1 - CASSKGQRGRPYEQYF TGTGCCAGCAGCAAAGGACAGCGGGGACGGCCCTACGAGCAGTACTTC
TRBJ1-6 once TRBV5-1 TRBD1 CASSPRTGIDNSPLHF TGCGCCAGCAGCCCCCGGACAGGGATTGATAATTCACCCCTCCACTTT
TRBJ1-5 - TRBV2 - CASSGGGSGNQPQHF TGTGCCAGCAGTGGGGGGGGGAGCGGCAATCAGCCCCAGCATTTT
TRBJ2-7 - TRBV27 - CASSFAQGGYEQYF TGTGCCAGCAGTTTTGCACAGGGGGGGTACGAGCAGTACTTC
TRBJ1-5 - TRBV28 - CASRATRAGNDQPQHF TGTGCCAGCAGAGCTACGAGGGCAGGGAATGATCAGCCCCAGCATTTT
TRBJ2-5 - TRBV5-4 - CASSLDSGRETQYF TGTGCCAGCAGCTTGGATTCGGGGCGGGAGACCCAGTACTTC
TRBJ2-3 - TRBV30 - CAWTYSGHAQDTQYF TGTGCCTGGACTTATAGCGGCCACGCACAAGATACGCAGTATTTT
TRBJ1-1 - TRBV9 - CASSGHTGSEAFF TGTGCCAGCAGCGGACACACAGGGTCTGAAGCTTTCTTT
TRBJ2-5 - TRBV6-4 - CASSDYTRGSGRKETQYF TGTGCCAGCAGTGACTACACTAGGGGTTCGGGAAGAAAAGAGACCCAGTACTTC
TRBJ2-4 once TRBV2 - CASSGTPNVKNIQYF TGTGCCAGCAGTGGGACACCCAATGTCAAAAACATTCAGTACTTC
TRBJ1-4 - TRBV15 - CATSRGGGEKLFF TGTGCCACCAGCAGAGGGGGTGGGGAAAAACTGTTTTTT
TRBJ2-1 - TRBV7-9 - CASSLERAAYNEQFF TGTGCCAGCAGCTTGGAGCGGGCCGCCTACAATGAGCAGTTCTTC
TRBJ2-5 - TRBV10-3 TRBD1 CAISTGGIQETQYF TGTGCCATCAGCACAGGGGGCATCCAAGAGACCCAGTACTTC
TRBJ2-2 - TRBV5-5 - CASSFVKGRGNTGELFF TGTGCCAGCAGCTTTGTAAAAGGCAGGGGGAACACCGGGGAGCTGTTTTTT
TRBJ1-3 - TRBV9 - CASSVDRNTIYF TGTGCCAGCAGCGTGGATCGAAACACCATATATTTT